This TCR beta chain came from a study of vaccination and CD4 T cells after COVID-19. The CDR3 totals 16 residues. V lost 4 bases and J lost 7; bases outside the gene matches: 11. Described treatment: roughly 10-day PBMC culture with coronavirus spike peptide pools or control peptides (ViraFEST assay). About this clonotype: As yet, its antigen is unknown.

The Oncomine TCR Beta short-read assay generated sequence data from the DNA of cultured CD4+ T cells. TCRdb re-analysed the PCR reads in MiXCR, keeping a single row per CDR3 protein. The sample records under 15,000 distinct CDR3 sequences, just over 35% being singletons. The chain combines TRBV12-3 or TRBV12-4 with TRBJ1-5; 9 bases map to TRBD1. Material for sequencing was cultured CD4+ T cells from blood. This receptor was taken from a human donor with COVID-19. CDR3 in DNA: TGTGCCAGCAGTTCGGCCGGGACAGGGCAATGGCAGCCCCAGCATTTT. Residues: CASSSAGTGQWQPQHF.